The clone carrying this T cell receptor (beta chain) was picked up one time. The record originates from a study of cytomegalovirus exposure and HLA in healthy donors. Per germline, CDR1 SGHNT and CDR2 YENEEA. There are 15 residues in the CDR3. The ends lost 3 bases at V and 2 bases at J; junction bases unmatched: 3. Primers included in the PCR were 60 Vbeta and 13 Jbeta primers. Some clones are missing from TCRdb's copy, which holds only in-frame ones; the method was immunoSEQ multiplex PCR. This sample has 70,000 to 95,000 clones; more than 55% occur once, and the top ten carry about 5%. This sequence was found in a woman aged 25-40 years in good health and CMV-seropositive. The sample comprised PBMCs. The chain has TRBV11-3 and TRBJ2-2; 7 bases match TRBD1. CDR3 residues: CASSLGDRNTGELFF. In nucleotides, the CDR3 is TGTGCCAGCAGCTTGGGGGACAGAAACACCGGGGAGCTGTTTTTT. Full variable domain (remainder filled in from reference TRBV11-3 and TRBJ2-2): EAGVVQSPRYKIIEKKQPVAFWCNPISGHNTLYWYLQNLGQGPELLIRYENEEAVDDSQLPKDRFSAERLKGVDSTLKIQPAELGDSAVYLCASSLGDRNTGELFFGEGSRLTVL.